This T cell receptor beta chain was found in a study of PD-1 blockade in mismatch repair-deficient tumors. CDR3 length: 15 residues. Germline V gene lookup returns CDR1 SNHLY and CDR2 FYNNEI. V was shortened by 2 bases and J by 1 base, with 9 bases between the two germline ends. The protocol was immunoSEQ multiplex PCR, while the TCRdb copy is restricted to in-frame clones and leaves out a portion. The sample carries about 49,000 clones, approximately 80% recorded once. The chain uses TRBV2 and TRBJ1-5, with a weak D call TRBD1 (6 bases). This sequence originates from an adult with mismatch repair-deficient cancer. Sequencing used PBMCs, obtained before pembrolizumab treatment. In DNA form, the CDR3 reads TGTGCCAGCAGTGAAAAGGGACACAGCAATCAGCCCCAGCATTTT. Protein sequence: CASSEKGHSNQPQHF. The variable domain in full, with the rest retrieved from reference TRBV2 and TRBJ1-5, is EPEVTQTPSHQVTQMGQEVILRCVPISNHLYFYWYRQILGQKVEFLVSFYNNEISEKSEIFDDQFSVERPDGSNFTLKIRSTKLEDSAMYFCASSEKGHSNQPQHFGDGTRLSIL.